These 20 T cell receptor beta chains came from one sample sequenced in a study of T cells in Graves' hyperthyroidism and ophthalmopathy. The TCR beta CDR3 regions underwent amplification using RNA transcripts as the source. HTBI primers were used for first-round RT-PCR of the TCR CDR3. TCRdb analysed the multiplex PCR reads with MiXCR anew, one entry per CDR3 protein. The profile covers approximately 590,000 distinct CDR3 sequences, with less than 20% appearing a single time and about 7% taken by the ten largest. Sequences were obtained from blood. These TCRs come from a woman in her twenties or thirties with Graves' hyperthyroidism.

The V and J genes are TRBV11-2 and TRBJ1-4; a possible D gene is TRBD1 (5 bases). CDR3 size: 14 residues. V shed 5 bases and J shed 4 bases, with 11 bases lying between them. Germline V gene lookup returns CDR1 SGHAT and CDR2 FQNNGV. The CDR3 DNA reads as TGTGCCAGCAGCCTGACAGAGAATAATGAAAAACTGTTTTTT. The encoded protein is CASSLTENNEKLFF.

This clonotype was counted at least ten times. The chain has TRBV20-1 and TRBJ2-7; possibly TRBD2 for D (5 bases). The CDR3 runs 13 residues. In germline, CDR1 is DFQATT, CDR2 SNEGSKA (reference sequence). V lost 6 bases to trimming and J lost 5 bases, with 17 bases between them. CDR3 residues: CSARLFSSHEQYF. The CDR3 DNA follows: TGCAGTGCAAGACTATTTTCCTCTCACGAGCAGTACTTC.

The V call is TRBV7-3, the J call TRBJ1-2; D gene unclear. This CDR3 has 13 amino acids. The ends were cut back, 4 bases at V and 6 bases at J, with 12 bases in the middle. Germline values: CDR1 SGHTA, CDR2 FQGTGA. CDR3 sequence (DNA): TGTGCCAGCAGCTACGGCCTGAGGGATGGCTACACCTTC. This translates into CASSYGLRDGYTF.

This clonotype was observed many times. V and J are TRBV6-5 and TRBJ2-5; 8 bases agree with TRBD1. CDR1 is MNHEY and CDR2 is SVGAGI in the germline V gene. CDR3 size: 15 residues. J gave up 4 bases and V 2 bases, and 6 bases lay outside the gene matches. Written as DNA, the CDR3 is TGTGCCAGCAGTTACCTTCCGGACAGGGTAGAGACCCAGTACTTC. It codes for CASSYLPDRVETQYF.

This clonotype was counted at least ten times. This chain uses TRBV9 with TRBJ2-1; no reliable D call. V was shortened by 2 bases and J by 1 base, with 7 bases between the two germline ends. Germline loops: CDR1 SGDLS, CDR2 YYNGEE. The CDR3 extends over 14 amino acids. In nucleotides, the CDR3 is TGTGCCAGCAGCGTGGTTACATCCTACAATGAGCAGTTCTTC. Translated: CASSVVTSYNEQFF.

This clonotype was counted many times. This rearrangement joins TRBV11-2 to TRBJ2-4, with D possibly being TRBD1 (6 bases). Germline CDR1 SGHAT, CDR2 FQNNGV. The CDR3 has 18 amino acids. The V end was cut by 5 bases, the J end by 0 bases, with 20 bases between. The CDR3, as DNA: TGTGCCAGCAGCCCCAAACCCGGACAGCTGTTAGCCAAAAACATTCAGTACTTC. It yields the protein CASSPKPGQLLAKNIQYF.

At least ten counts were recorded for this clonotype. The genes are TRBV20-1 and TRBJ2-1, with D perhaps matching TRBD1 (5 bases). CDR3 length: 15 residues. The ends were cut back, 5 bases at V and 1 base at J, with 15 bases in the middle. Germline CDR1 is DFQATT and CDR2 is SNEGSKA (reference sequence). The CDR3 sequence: CSAFRTRTSYNEQFF. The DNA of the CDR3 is TGCAGTGCTTTTCGGACACGGACGTCCTACAATGAGCAGTTCTTC.

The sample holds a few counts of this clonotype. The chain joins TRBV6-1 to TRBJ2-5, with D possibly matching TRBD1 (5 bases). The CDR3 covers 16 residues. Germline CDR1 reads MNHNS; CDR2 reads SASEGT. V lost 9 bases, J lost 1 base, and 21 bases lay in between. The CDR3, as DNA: TGTGCCAGTCCCGCGTCCCAGGGCCTCTTCCAAGAGACCCAGTACTTC. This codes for CASPASQGLFQETQYF.

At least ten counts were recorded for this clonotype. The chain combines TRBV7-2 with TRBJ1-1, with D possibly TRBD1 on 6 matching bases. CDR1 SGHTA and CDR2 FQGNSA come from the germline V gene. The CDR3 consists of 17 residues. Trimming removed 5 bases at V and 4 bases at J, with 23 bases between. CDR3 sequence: CASSPNPAGVWGTEAFF. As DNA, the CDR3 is TGTGCCAGCAGCCCCAACCCGGCAGGGGTATGGGGCACTGAAGCTTTCTTT.

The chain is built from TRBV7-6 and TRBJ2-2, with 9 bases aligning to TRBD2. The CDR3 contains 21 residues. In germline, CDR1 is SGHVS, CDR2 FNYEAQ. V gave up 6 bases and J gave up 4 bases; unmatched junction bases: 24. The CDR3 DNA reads TGTGCCAGCAGGGCTCCGCGGACGGGTGAACAGCGGGAGGTTAGCACCGGGGAGCTGTTTTTT. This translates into CASRAPRTGEQREVSTGELFF. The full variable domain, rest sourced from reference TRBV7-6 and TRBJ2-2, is GAGVSQSPRYKVTKRGQDVALRCDPISGHVSLYWYRQALGQGPEFLTYFNYEAQQDKSGLPNDRFSAERPEGSISTLTIQRTEQRDSAMYRCASRAPRTGEQREVSTGELFFGEGSRLTVL.

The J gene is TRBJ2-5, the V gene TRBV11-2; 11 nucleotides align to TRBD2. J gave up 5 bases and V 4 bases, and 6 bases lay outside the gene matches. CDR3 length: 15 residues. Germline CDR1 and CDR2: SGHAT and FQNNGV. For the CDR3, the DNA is TGTGCCAGCAGCTACCAGACTAGCGGGACGGAGACCCAGTACTTC. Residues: CASSYQTSGTETQYF.

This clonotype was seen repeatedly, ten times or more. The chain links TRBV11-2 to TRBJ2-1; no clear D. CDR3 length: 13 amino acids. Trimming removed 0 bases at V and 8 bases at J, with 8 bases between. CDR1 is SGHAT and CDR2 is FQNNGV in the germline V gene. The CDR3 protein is CASSLESIHEQFF. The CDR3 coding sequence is TGTGCCAGCAGCTTAGAGAGTATCCATGAGCAGTTCTTC.

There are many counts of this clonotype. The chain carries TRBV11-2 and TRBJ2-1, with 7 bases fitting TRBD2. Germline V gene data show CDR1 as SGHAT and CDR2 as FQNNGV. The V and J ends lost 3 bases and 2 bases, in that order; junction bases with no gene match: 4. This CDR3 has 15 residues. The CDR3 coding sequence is TGTGCCAGCAGCTTTTTCACTAGCGCCTACAATGAGCAGTTCTTC. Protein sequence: CASSFFTSAYNEQFF.

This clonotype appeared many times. The CDR3 bases are TGTGCCAGCACCCTATCGGGAGGGGACCAGCCCCAGCATTTT. Translated: CASTLSGGDQPQHF. This sequence joins TRBV12-3 or TRBV12-4 and TRBJ1-5, with D maybe TRBD1 (5 bases). Deletions cut 7 bases from V and 7 bases from J, with 17 bases between. The CDR3 totals 14 residues.

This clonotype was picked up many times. The CDR3 sequence: CSASEGGTYEQYF. CDR3 nucleotides: TGCAGTGCTAGTGAGGGGGGCACCTACGAGCAGTACTTC. J is TRBJ2-7 and V is TRBV20-1, with D perhaps TRBD1 or TRBD2 (6 bases each). Germline CDR1 reads DFQATT; CDR2 reads SNEGSKA (reference sequence). V was pared by 3 bases and J by 2 bases, with 11 bases between. The CDR3 loop spans 13 amino acids.

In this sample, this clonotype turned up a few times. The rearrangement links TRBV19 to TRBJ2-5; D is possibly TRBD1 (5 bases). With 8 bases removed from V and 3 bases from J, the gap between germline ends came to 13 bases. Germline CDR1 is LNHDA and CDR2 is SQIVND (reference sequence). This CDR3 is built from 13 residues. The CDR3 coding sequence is TGTGCCAGTTCCCAAAAGGGGAAAGAGACCCAGTACTTC. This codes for CASSQKGKETQYF.

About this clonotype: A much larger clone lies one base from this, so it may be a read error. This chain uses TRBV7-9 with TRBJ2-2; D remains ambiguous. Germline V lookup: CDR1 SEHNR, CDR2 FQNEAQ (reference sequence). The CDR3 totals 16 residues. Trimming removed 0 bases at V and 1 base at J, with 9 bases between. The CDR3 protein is CASSLALRGNTGELFF. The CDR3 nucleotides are TGTGCCAGCAGCTTAGCGCTGCGCGGGAACACCGGGGAGCTGTTTTTT.

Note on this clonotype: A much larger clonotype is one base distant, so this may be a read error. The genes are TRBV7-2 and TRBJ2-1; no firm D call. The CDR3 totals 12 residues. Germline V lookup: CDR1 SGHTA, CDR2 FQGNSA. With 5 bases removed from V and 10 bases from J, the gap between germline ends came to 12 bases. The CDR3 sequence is CASSRDVGEQFF. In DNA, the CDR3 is TGTGCCAGCAGCCGAGATGTGGGGGAGCAGTTCTTC.

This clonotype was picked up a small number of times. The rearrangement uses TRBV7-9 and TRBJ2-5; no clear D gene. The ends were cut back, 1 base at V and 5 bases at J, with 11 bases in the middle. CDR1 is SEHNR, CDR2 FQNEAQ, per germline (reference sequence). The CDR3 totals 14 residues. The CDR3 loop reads CASSLDPTGETQYF. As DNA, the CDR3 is TGTGCCAGCAGCTTAGATCCCACCGGGGAGACCCAGTACTTC.

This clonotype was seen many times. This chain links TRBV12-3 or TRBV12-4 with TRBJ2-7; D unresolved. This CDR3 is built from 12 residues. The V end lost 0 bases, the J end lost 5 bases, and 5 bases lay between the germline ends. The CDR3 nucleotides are TGTGCCAGCAGTTTAGCAATAAACGAGCAGTACTTC. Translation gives CASSLAINEQYF.